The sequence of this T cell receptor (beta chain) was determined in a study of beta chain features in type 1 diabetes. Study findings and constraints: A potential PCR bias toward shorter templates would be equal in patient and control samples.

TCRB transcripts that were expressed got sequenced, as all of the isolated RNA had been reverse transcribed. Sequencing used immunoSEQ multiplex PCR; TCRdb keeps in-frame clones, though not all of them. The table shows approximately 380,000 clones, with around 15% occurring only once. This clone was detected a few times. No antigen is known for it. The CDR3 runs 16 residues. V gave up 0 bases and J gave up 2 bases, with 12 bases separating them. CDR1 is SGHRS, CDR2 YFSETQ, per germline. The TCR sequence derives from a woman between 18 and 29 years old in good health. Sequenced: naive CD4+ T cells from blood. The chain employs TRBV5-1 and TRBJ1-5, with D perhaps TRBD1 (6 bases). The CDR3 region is CASSLEIRGGNQPQHF. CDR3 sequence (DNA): TGCGCCAGCAGCTTGGAGATCAGGGGCGGCAATCAGCCCCAGCATTTT.